Included here is one T cell receptor (beta chain) sequence, with context. Its antigen is unidentified. The TRB cDNA libraries were prepared by 5' RACE with UMI labels. Using the 5' RACE reads, TCRdb records one entry per CDR3 protein without DNA. The specimen's table records about 60,000 distinct CDR3 sequences. Germline CDR1 reads MNHEY; CDR2 reads SVGEGT. The CDR3 consists of 15 residues. The sample belongs to a study of CXCR3-negative and CXCR3-positive naive CD8 T cells. For the study at large: Per library, roughly 1.4 +/- 0.3 million reads; about 150 million TRB reads overall. Study-wide results and limits: Comparably high diversity was seen in both naive subsets, and much lower diversity in memory CD8+ cells. TRB CDR3 properties served as the basis for inferring TCR strength, and surface CD5 was comparable between naive subsets. Memory cells showed distinct TRBV-TRBJ patterns, while the two naive subsets matched. For CXCR3-positive naive cells, TRB CDR3s were more hydrophobic than those of CXCR3-negative naive cells.

The sample comprised naive CXCR3+ CD8+ T cells from blood. Subset of the sample: CD45RO-CCR7+CD27+CD95- naive CD8+ T cells expressing CXCR3 (TNR3+). The TCR was taken from a human donor in good health. Some clones in this sample may be carry-over from other donors' samples. The gene calls are TRBV6-2 or TRBV6-3 and TRBJ2-1; there is no DNA to check the TCRdb D call of TRBD2. The CDR3: CASSSAGVFDSEQFF.